The clone carrying this T cell receptor beta chain has just one count. These data belong to a study of T cell responses to AZD1222 COVID-19 vaccine. Study-wide context: Some second doses came at about 4 weeks and others at about 12 weeks; these were pooled.

Measured with immunoSEQ multiplex PCR; TCRdb has only the in-frame clones, and not every one. Here the sample spans about 100,000 clones, 86% being singletons. The TCR was taken from an adult in good health. This specimen was peripheral blood, taken on day 0 of AZD1222 vaccination.

The CDR3 DNA is TGTGCCAGCAGTAAATACCAGGGGAACTATGGCTACACCTTC. Residues: CASSKYQGNYGYTF. The genes are TRBV6-5 and TRBJ1-2, with TRBD1 as a possible D gene (6 bases). With 5 bases removed from V and 2 bases from J, the gap between germline ends came to 12 bases. CDR1 is MNHEY and CDR2 is SVGAGI in the germline V gene. This CDR3 contains 14 residues.